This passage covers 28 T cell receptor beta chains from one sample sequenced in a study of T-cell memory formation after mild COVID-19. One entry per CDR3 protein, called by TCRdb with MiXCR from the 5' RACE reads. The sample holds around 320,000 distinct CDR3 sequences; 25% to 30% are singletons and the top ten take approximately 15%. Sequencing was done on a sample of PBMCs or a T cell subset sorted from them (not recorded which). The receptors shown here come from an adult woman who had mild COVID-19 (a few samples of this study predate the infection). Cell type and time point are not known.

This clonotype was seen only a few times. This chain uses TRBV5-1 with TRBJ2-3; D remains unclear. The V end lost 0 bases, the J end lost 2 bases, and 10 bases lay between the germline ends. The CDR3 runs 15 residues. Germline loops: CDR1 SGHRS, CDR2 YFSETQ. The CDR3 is CASSLVHLATDTQYF. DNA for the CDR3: TGCGCCAGCAGCTTGGTCCACCTTGCCACAGATACGCAGTATTTT.

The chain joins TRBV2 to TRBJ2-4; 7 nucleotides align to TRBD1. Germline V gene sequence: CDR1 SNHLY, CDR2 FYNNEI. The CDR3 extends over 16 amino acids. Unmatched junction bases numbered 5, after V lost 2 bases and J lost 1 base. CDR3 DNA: TGTGCCAGCAGTGAACCGACAGGGTTCGCCAAAAACATTCAGTACTTC. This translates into CASSEPTGFAKNIQYF.

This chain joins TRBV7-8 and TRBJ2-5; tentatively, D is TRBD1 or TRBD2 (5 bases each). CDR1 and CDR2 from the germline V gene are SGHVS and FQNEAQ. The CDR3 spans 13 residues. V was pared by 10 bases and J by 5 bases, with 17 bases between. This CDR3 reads CAMGVRQWETQYF. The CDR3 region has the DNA TGTGCCATGGGGGTTAGACAATGGGAGACCCAGTACTTC.

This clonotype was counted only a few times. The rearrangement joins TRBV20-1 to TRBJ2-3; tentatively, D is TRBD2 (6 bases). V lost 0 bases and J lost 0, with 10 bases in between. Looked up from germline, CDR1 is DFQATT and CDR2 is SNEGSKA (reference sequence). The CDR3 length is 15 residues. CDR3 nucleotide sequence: TGCAGTGCTAGAGATTGGGACTCTAGCACAGATACGCAGTATTTT. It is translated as CSARDWDSSTDTQYF.

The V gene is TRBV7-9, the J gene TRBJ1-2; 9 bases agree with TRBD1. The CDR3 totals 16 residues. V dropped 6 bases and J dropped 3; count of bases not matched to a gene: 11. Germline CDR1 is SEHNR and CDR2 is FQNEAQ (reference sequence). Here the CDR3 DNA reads TGTGCCAGCAGTTCGACCTGGACAGGGGCAGACTATGGCTACACCTTC. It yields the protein CASSSTWTGADYGYTF.

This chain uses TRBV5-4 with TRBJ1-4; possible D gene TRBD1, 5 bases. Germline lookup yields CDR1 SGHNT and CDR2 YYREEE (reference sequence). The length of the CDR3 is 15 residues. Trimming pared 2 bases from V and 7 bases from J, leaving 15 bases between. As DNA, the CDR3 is TGTGCCAGCAGCTTACCGGGACCCGGGGGTGAAAAACTGTTTTTT. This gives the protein CASSLPGPGGEKLFF.

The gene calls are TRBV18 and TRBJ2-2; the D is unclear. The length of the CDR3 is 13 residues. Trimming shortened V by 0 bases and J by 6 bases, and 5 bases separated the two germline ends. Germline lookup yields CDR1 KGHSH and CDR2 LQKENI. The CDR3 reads CASSPPRSGELFF. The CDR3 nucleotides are TGTGCCAGCTCACCACCCCGATCCGGGGAGCTGTTTTTT.

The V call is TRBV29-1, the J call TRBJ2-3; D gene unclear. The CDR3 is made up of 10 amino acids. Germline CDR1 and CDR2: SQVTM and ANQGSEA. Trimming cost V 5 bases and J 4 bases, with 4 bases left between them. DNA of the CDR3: TGCAGCGTTTCTTCAGATACGCAGTATTTT. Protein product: CSVSSDTQYF.

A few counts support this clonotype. CDR3 protein: CASSLRGTGNTGELFF. The DNA for the CDR3 is TGTGCCAGCAGCTTACGGGGGACAGGGAACACCGGGGAGCTGTTTTTT. The chain is built from TRBV11-1 and TRBJ2-2, with 8 bases lining up with TRBD1. The CDR3 sequence is 16 residues long. The J segment lost 1 base and the V segment lost 2 bases, leaving 3 bases of the junction unmatched. From germline, CDR1 is SGHAT and CDR2 FQDESV (reference sequence).

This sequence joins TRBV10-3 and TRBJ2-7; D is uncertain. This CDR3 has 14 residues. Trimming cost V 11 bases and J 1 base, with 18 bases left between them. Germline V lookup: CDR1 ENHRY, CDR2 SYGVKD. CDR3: CASRRAPLSYEQYF. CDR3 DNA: TGTGCCTCCCGGAGAGCCCCTCTTTCCTACGAGCAGTACTTC.

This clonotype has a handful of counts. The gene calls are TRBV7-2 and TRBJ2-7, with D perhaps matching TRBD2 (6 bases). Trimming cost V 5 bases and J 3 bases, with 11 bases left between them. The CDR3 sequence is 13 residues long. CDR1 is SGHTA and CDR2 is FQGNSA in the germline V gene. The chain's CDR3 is CASSPETSYEQYF. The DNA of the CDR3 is TGTGCCAGCAGCCCCGAGACTAGCTACGAGCAGTACTTC.

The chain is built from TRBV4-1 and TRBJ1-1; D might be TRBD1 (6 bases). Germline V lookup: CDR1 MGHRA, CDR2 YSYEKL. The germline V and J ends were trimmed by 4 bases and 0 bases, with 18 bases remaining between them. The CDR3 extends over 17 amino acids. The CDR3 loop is CASSPTGRITMNTEAFF. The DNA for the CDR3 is TGCGCCAGCAGCCCAACAGGGCGTATTACCATGAACACTGAAGCTTTCTTT.

CDR3 amino acids: CSASRGHHSYEQYF. The CDR3 bases are TGCAGTGCTAGCCGGGGACACCACTCCTACGAGCAGTACTTC. The chain couples TRBV20-1 to TRBJ2-7, with a possible D match to TRBD1 (6 bases). V was cut by 3 bases and J by 0 bases, with 12 bases left in between. Germline V gives CDR1 DFQATT, CDR2 SNEGSKA (reference sequence). The CDR3 runs 14 residues.

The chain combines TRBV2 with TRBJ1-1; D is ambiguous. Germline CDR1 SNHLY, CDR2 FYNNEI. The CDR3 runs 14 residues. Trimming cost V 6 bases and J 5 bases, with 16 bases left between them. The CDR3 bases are TGTGCCAGCAGGATAGGAAGTGGAGTGACTGAAGCTTTCTTT. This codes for CASRIGSGVTEAFF.

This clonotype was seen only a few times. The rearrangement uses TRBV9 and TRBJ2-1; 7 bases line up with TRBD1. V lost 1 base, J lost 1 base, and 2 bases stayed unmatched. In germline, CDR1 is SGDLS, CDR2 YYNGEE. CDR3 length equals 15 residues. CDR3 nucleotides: TGTGCCAGCAGCGTAACAGGGGTGTCCTACAATGAGCAGTTCTTC. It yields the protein CASSVTGVSYNEQFF.

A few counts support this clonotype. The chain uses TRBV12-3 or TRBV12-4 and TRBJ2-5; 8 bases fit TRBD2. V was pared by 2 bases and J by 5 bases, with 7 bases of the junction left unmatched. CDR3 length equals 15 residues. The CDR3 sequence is CASSLLAGGGETQYF. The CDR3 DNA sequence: TGTGCCAGCAGTTTACTGGCGGGCGGGGGGGAGACCCAGTACTTC.

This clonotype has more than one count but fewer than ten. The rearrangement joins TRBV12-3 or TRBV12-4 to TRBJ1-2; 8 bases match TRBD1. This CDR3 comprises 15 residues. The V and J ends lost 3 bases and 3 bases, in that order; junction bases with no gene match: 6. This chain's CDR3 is CASSFRQGAYYGYTF. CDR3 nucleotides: TGTGCCAGCAGTTTCCGGCAGGGGGCGTACTATGGCTACACCTTC.

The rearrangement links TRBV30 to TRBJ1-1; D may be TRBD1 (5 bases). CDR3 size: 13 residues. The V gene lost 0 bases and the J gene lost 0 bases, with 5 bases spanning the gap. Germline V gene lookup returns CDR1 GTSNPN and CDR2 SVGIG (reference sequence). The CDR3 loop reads CAWSVQVNTEAFF. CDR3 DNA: TGTGCCTGGAGTGTACAGGTGAACACTGAAGCTTTCTTT. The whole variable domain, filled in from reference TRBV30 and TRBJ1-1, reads SQTIHQWPATLVQPVGSPLSLECTVEGTSNPNLYWYRQAAGRGLQLLFYSVGIGQISSEVPQNLSASRPQDRQFILSSKKLLLSDSGFYLCAWSVQVNTEAFFGQGTRLTVV.

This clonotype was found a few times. The CDR3 coding sequence is TGTGCCATTCGATCGGACACCGGGGAGCTGTTTTTT. Protein product: CAIRSDTGELFF. The chain combines TRBV10-3 with TRBJ2-2; D gene ambiguous. The CDR3 covers 12 residues. Germline V CDR1 and CDR2: ENHRY, SYGVKD. Trimming cost V 9 bases and J 3 bases, with 8 bases left between them.

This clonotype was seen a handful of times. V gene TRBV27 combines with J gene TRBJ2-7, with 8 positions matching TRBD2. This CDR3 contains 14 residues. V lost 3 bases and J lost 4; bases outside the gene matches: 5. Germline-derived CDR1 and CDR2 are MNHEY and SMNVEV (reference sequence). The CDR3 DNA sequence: TGTGCCAGCAGTTTTAGGACTAGCATGTACGAGCAGTACTTC. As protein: CASSFRTSMYEQYF.

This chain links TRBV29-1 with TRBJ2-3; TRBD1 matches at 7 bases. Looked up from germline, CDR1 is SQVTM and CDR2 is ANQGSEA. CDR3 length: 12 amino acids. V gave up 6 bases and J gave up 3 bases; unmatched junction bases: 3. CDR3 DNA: TGCAGCGTAGAGACAGGGACAGATACGCAGTATTTT. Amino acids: CSVETGTDTQYF.

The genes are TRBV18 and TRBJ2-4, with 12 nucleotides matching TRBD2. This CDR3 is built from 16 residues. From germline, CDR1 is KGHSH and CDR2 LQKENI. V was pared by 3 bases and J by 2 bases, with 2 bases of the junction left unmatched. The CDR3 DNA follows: TGTGCCAGCTCACCGACTAGCGGGAGAACCAAAAACATTCAGTACTTC. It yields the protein CASSPTSGRTKNIQYF.

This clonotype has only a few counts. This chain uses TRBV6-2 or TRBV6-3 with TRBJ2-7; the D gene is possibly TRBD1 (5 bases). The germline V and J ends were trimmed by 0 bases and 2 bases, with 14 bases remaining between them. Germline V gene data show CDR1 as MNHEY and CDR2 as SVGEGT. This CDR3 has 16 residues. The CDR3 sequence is CASSYSTDTAPYEQYF. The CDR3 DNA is TGTGCCAGCAGTTACTCGACGGACACCGCTCCCTACGAGCAGTACTTC.

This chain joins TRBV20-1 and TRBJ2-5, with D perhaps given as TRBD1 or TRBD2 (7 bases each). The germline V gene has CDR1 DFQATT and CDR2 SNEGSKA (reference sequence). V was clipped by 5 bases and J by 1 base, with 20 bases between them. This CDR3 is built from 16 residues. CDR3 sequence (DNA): TGCAGTGCTCGCGATTACAGCGGGACAGTCCAAGAGACCCAGTACTTC. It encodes CSARDYSGTVQETQYF.

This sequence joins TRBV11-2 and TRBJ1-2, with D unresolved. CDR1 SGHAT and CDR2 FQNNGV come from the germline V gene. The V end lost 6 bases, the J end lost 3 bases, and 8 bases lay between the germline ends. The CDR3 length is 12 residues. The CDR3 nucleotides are TGTGCCAGCAGTCGGCGGGACTATGGCTACACCTTC. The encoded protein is CASSRRDYGYTF.

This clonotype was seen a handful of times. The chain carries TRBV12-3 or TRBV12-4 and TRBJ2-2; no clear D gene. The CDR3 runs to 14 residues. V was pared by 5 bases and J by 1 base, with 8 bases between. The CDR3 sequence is CASSLQRNTGELFF. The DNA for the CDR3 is TGTGCCAGCAGTCTACAGAGGAACACCGGGGAGCTGTTTTTT.

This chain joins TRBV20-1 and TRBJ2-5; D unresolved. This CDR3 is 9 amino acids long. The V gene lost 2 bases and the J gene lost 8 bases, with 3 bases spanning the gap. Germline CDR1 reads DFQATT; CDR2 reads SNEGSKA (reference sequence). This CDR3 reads CSARSTQYF. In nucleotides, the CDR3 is TGCAGTGCTAGATCTACCCAGTACTTC.

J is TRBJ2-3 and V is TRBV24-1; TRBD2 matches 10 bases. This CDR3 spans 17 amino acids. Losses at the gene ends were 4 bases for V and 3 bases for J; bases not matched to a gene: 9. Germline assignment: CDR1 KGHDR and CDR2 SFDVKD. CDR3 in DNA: TGTGCCACCAGTGACCGCACCCTGGGACTAGCGACAGATACGCAGTATTTT. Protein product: CATSDRTLGLATDTQYF.